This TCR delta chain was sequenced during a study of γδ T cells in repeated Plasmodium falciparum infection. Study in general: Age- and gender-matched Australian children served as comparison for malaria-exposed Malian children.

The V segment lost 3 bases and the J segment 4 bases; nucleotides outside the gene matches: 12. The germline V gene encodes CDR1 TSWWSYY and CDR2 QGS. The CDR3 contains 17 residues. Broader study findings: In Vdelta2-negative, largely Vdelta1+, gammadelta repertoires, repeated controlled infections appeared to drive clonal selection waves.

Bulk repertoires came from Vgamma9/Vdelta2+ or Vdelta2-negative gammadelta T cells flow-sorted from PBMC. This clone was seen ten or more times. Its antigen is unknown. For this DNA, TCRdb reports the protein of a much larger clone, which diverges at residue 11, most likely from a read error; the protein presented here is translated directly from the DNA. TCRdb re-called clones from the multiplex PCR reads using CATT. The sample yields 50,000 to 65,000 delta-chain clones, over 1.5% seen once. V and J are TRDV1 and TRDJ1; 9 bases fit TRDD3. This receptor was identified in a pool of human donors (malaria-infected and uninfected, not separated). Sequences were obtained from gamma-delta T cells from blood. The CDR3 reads CALGDSTGIRCSDKLIF. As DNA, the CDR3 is TGTGCTCTTGGGGATTCTACGGGGATACGATGCAGCGATAAACTCATCTTT.